This TCR beta chain was sequenced for a study of blood T cell repertoires in COVID-19 (dated by TCRdb to the early 2020s). General notes on the study: Samples covering the acute and convalescent phases of COVID-19 were provided by collaborators in the United States, Italy and Spain. The material from the prospective study consisted of cDNA or gDNA derived from T cells, B-cell-depleted T cells, or PBMCs. Subjects who had been exposed to COVID-19, were actively infected with it, or had recovered from it provided the deeply sampled blood TCRbeta repertoires that made up the dataset. A freely available public database, intended as a resource for researchers studying the immune response to SARS-CoV-2, is where the repertoires were released. The samples were drawn from two sources: the first 160 participants of the ongoing ImmuneRACE study, and fewer than 1,500 subjects contributed by 6 global collaborators. The sample metadata nearly always contained a de-identified subject ID, COVID-19 status, age in years and sex. Where available, HLA class I and class II types were taken from metadata supplied by the sample provider and were not determined by assay-based typing. Summary of the overall study and its limitations: How much clinical and demographic metadata was included differed by source and by participant, and the metadata was provided uncurated.

The immunoSEQ Assay, a bias-controlled multiplex PCR, was used to amplify TCRbeta CDR3 regions from genomic DNA. The source study handled its data this way. Within the assay, amplification of reference gene primers was used to estimate how many nucleated cells each sample contained. To quantify the absolute abundance of each unique TCRbeta CDR3 rearrangement, sequence reads were collapsed and filtered. For each sample, productive Simpson clonality was calculated as the square root of Simpson's diversity index across productive rearrangements. TCRdb provides this immuneACCESS table in a form limited to in-frame rearrangements. Some clones are lacking; in checked studies, under half of them reflect an unresolved V gene, and why the rest are absent is not known. The DNA gave D and trimming, while V, J and clone size come from that table. Within this sample are tens of thousands of clones, with around 87% of them counted one time only. 20% to 25% of the sample is held by the ten biggest clonotypes.

One collaborating source in Seattle enrolled patients during active infection and followed them longitudinally through the course of disease. Collaborating institutions collected whole blood in K2EDTA tubes following their own protocols. Collaborator samples were shipped for TCRbeta analysis as frozen whole blood, isolated PBMCs, or DNA extracted from either sample type. The CDR3 spans 14 residues, from the cysteine through the phenylalanine. CDR3 DNA is the only sequence kept; it has 42 bases, read in frame from the first base. Via the germline V gene, CDR1 is SNHLY and CDR2 FYNNEI. V is reduced by 6 bases and J by 4 bases, leaving a spacing of 12 bases between them. With respect to this clone: Its specific antigen is unknown. No base quality values were provided; no much bigger clone lies one nucleotide off.

The chain joins TRBV2 to TRBJ2-2; TRBD2 is a possible D gene, resting on 5 matching bases. Sequenced: peripheral blood. The TCR was taken from a woman older than 75 with COVID-19, enrolled during active disease. In nucleotide form, the sequence is TGTGCCAGCAGCCAAGGACGGGGCACCGGGGAGCTGTTTTTT. This codes for CASSQGRGTGELFF.